One sample yielded the 19 T cell receptor beta chains listed below, sequenced in a study of neurological immune-mediated disorders. TCRdb ran MiXCR on the 5' RACE reads and lists one entry per CDR3 protein. The sample holds 20,000 or so distinct CDR3 sequences, 15% seen once. The source material was PBMCs. Receptor source: a female donor with HTLV-1-associated myelopathy (HAM/TSP).

This clonotype was seen ten or more times. The chain employs TRBV27 and TRBJ2-1, with TRBD2 matching over 7 bases. CDR1 and CDR2 from the germline V gene are MNHEY and SMNVEV (reference sequence). The V segment lost 2 bases and the J segment 7 bases; nucleotides outside the gene matches: 5. This CDR3 is built from 14 residues. CDR3 amino acids: CASSLAGVWNEQFF. The CDR3 DNA sequence: TGTGCCAGCAGTTTAGCGGGAGTGTGGAATGAGCAGTTCTTC.

The sample holds one count of this clonotype. The rearrangement joins TRBV12-3 or TRBV12-4 to TRBJ2-7; D uncertain. The DNA end is a closer match to TRBJ2-5, so the J assignment may be wrong. The CDR3 extends over 13 amino acids. In DNA form, the CDR3 reads TGTGCCAGCAGTTTAGCCCGCCCGGAGACCCAGTACTTC. Translation gives CASSLARPETQYF.

V is TRBV6-2 or TRBV6-3 and J is TRBJ2-7; TRBD1 matches 7 bases. Trimming cost V 6 bases and J 0 bases; bases outside gene matches: 8. This CDR3 region has 15 residues. CDR1 and CDR2 (germline): MNHEY, SVGEGT. The CDR3 DNA sequence: TGTGCCAGCAGCCCACCGGGACAGATCTCCTACGAGCAGTACTTC. It yields the protein CASSPPGQISYEQYF.

This clonotype was seen many times. The chain employs TRBV12-3 or TRBV12-4 and TRBJ2-3; possible D gene TRBD2, 6 bases. Trimming took off 5 bases at V and 5 bases at J, with 14 bases between the two ends. The CDR3 has 14 amino acids. Written as DNA, the CDR3 is TGTGCCAGCAGTACCCTATTAGCGGTAGATACGCAGTATTTT. Translating gives CASSTLLAVDTQYF.

This clonotype has a count of ten or more. The chain has TRBV7-2 and TRBJ2-5; D ambiguous. Per germline, CDR1 SGHTA and CDR2 FQGNSA. V was shortened by 5 bases and J by 3 bases, with 10 bases between the two germline ends. The CDR3 is 13 amino acids. CDR3 coding DNA: TGTGCCAGCAGCCCCGCAAGCGAAGAGACCCAGTACTTC. This gives the protein CASSPASEETQYF.

This clonotype showed up many times. The genes are TRBV15 and TRBJ1-5; D is possibly TRBD1 (6 bases). The germline V gene has CDR1 LNHNV and CDR2 YYDKDF (reference sequence). The CDR3 sequence is 15 residues long. Trimming took off 0 bases at V and 5 bases at J, with 11 bases between the two ends. CDR3 in DNA: TGTGCCACCAGCAGAGAAAGGACAGTCTATCAGCCCCAGCATTTT. This translates into CATSRERTVYQPQHF.

This clonotype showed up many times. The rearrangement uses TRBV7-6 and TRBJ2-5; D may be TRBD1 or TRBD2 (6 bases each). Trimming cost V 5 bases and J 0 bases, with 19 bases left between them. From germline, CDR1 is SGHVS and CDR2 FNYEAQ. The CDR3 runs 17 residues. The CDR3 nucleotides are TGTGCCAGCAGCAACCCGCGGGACAACCCGTACCAAGAGACCCAGTACTTC. Translated, it gives CASSNPRDNPYQETQYF.

This clonotype was detected ten times or more. J is TRBJ1-3 and V is TRBV12-3 or TRBV12-4, with TRBD1 identical over 7 bases. The trim removed 5 bases at V and 0 bases at J, leaving 4 bases unmatched. The CDR3 is 15 residues long. CDR3 DNA sequence: TGTGCCAGCAGTAGCCGACAGGGCTCTGGAAACACCATATATTTT. Translated, it gives CASSSRQGSGNTIYF.

This clonotype was counted ten times or more. J is TRBJ2-1 and V is TRBV20-1; the match to TRBD2 covers 7 bases. CDR3 length equals 17 residues. Losses at the gene ends were 3 bases for V and 3 bases for J; bases not matched to a gene: 14. Germline CDR1 DFQATT, CDR2 SNEGSKA (reference sequence). Written as DNA, the CDR3 is TGCAGTGCTAGGGGGGGGTTTGCGGGAGCGTTCTACAATGAGCAGTTCTTC. It yields the protein CSARGGFAGAFYNEQFF.

This clonotype has a count of ten or more. The chain couples TRBV4-2 to TRBJ2-7; TRBD2 matches at 11 bases. The CDR3 has 15 amino acids. Unmatched junction bases numbered 4, after V lost 0 bases and J lost 6 bases. Germline V gene lookup returns CDR1 LGHNA and CDR2 YNFKEQ. The CDR3 coding sequence is TGTGCCAGCAGCCAAGATCGTAGCGGGGGGGTCGAGCAGTACTTC. This sequence encodes CASSQDRSGGVEQYF.

This clonotype was seen many times. The chain carries TRBV6-5 and TRBJ2-3; 11 bases align to TRBD2. This CDR3 is built from 17 residues. The germline gives CDR1 MNHEY, CDR2 SVGAGI. The J segment lost 2 bases and the V segment lost 5 bases, leaving 9 bases of the junction unmatched. For the CDR3, the DNA is TGTGCCAGCAGTAGAGGACTACTAGCGGGAGCCACAGATACGCAGTATTTT. It codes for CASSRGLLAGATDTQYF.

The chain has TRBV7-2 and TRBJ2-1, with 12 bases that match TRBD1. The germline V gene has CDR1 SGHTA and CDR2 FQGNSA. This CDR3 region has 15 residues. V trimming: 6 bases; J trimming: 8 bases; junction bases outside the gene matches: 8. CDR3 protein: CASRIRDRGHDEQFF. The DNA for the CDR3 is TGTGCCAGCAGAATCCGGGACAGGGGGCACGATGAGCAGTTCTTC.

Ten or more counts support this clonotype. The chain has TRBV7-2 and TRBJ2-7; 7 bases match TRBD1. Per the germline V gene, CDR1 is SGHTA and CDR2 is FQGNSA. The CDR3 spans 14 residues. V dropped 4 bases and J dropped 1; count of bases not matched to a gene: 4. The CDR3 nucleotides are TGTGCCAGCAGCTATGGGGACAGTTCCTACGAGCAGTACTTC. Amino acid sequence: CASSYGDSSYEQYF. Looking up the rest from reference TRBV7-2 and TRBJ2-7 gives the full variable domain: GAGVSQSPSNKVTEKGKDVELRCDPISGHTALYWYRQSLGQGLEFLIYFQGNSAPDKSGLPSDRFSAERTGGSVSTLTIQRTQQEDSAVYLCASSYGDSSYEQYFGPGTRLTVT.

The sample holds many counts of this clonotype. The rearrangement uses TRBV10-1 and TRBJ2-2; 10 bases line up with TRBD2. The CDR3 contains 19 residues. Germline V gene lookup returns CDR1 WNHNN and CDR2 SYGVQD (reference sequence). With V trimmed by 0 bases and J by 4 bases, 11 bases remained unmatched. CDR3 nucleotide sequence: TGCGCCAGCAGTGAGTCTGTTTTGTTCCTAGCGGGAGTCACCGGGGAGCTGTTTTTT. This gives the protein CASSESVLFLAGVTGELFF.

This clonotype was counted ten times or more. The chain has TRBV20-1 and TRBJ2-1; TRBD2 agrees at 11 bases. The J segment lost 9 bases and the V segment lost 3 bases, leaving 16 bases of the junction unmatched. The CDR3 is made up of 17 amino acids. CDR1 is DFQATT and CDR2 is SNEGSKA in the germline V gene (reference sequence). CDR3 loop: CSASTASGRLAYGEQFF. The CDR3 bases are TGCAGTGCTAGTACGGCTAGCGGGAGGCTTGCCTACGGTGAGCAGTTCTTC.

This clonotype has a count of ten or more. The chain's CDR3 is CAWSSSSYEQYF. Written as DNA, the CDR3 is TGTGCCTGGAGTAGTTCCTCCTACGAGCAGTACTTC. V is TRBV30 and J is TRBJ2-7, with D hard to call. V was pared by 2 bases and J by 0 bases, with 5 bases between. There are 12 residues in the CDR3. Germline V gene sequence: CDR1 GTSNPN, CDR2 SVGIG (reference sequence).

This clonotype has ten or more counts. The chain employs TRBV10-2 and TRBJ2-1, with 9 bases that match TRBD2. Trimming cost V 6 bases and J 3 bases; bases outside gene matches: 3. CDR3 size: 14 residues. The germline V gene encodes CDR1 WSHSY and CDR2 SAAADI. CDR3: CASRPAGGYNEQFF. The CDR3 DNA reads as TGCGCCAGCAGGCCAGCGGGAGGCTACAATGAGCAGTTCTTC.

The sample holds many counts of this clonotype. This chain joins TRBV20-1 and TRBJ1-6; 7 bases agree with TRBD1. The CDR3 contains 13 residues. Per germline, CDR1 DFQATT and CDR2 SNEGSKA (reference sequence). The V and J ends lost 7 bases and 5 bases, in that order; junction bases with no gene match: 5. DNA of the CDR3: TGCAGTGGGAGGGGGCAGGATAATTCACCCCTCCACTTT. Translation gives CSGRGQDNSPLHF.

This clonotype was recorded many times. The chain combines TRBV20-1 with TRBJ2-3, with 8 bases matching TRBD2. J was trimmed by 2 bases and V by 4 bases; bases with no gene match: 14. The CDR3 has 17 residues. Germline values: CDR1 DFQATT, CDR2 SNEGSKA (reference sequence). The DNA for the CDR3 is TGCAGTGCTACGCCCCTCGGGGGGGGCCGCCTCACAGATACGCAGTATTTT. Amino acids: CSATPLGGGRLTDTQYF.